The clone carrying this T cell receptor (beta chain) was recorded many times. Hyperthyroidism patients, aged 18 to 65, were newly diagnosed, under 2 months' duration. More than 7.5 ml of fresh blood yielded the PBMCs by density gradient. Transcripts of RNA were the source for amplifying TCR beta CDR3 regions. RT-PCR was first run with HTBI primers, then multiplex PCR in a second round. Each CDR3 protein is one row after TCRdb ran MiXCR on the multiplex PCR reads. The sample consists of a few hundred thousand distinct CDR3 sequences, approximately 17% of them appearing once. The CDR3 sequence is 15 residues long. CDR1 and CDR2 from the germline V gene are MNHEY and SVGEGT. V shed 2 bases and J shed 3 bases, with 14 bases lying between them. This sample is drawn from a study of Graves' ophthalmopathy and Graves' hyperthyroidism.

The sequencing input was peripheral blood. The chain recombines TRBV6-2 or TRBV6-3 with TRBJ2-7; D may be TRBD2 (6 bases). This clonotype was sampled from an adult woman with stable Graves' hyperthyroidism. The CDR3 nucleotides read TGTGCCAGCAGTTACGGAGGGGCCTCAGACTACGAGCAGTACTTC. Its translation is CASSYGGASDYEQYF.